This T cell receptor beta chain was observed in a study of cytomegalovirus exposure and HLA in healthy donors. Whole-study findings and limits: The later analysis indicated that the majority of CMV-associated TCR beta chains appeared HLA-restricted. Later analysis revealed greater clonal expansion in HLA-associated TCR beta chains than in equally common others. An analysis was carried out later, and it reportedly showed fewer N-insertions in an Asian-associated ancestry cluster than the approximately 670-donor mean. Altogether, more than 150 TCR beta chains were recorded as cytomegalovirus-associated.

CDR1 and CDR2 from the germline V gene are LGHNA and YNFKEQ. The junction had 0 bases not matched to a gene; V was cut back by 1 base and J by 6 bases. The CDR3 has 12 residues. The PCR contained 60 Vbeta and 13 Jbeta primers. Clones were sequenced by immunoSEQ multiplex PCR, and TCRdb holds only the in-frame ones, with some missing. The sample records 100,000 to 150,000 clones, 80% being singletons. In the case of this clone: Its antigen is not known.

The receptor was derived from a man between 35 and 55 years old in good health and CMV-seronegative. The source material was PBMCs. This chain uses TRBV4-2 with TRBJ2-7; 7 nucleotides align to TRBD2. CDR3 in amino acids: CASSQAGGEQYF. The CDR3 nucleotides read TGTGCCAGCAGCCAAGCGGGAGGCGAGCAGTACTTC.